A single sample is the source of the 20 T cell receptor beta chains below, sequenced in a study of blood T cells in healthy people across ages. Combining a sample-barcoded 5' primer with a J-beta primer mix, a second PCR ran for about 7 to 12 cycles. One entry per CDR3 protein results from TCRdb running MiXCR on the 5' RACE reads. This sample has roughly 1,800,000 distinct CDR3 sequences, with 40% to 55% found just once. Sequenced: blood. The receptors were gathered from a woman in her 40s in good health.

The CDR3 DNA reads TGTGCCACCAGTGATTTGTCCACAGGGCTGGGCACAGATACGCAGTATTTT. Its translation is CATSDLSTGLGTDTQYF. The V gene is TRBV24-1, the J gene TRBJ2-3; perhaps TRBD1 as D (6 bases). The CDR3 covers 17 residues. CDR1 is KGHDR and CDR2 is SFDVKD in the germline V gene. Trimming cost V 0 bases and J 1 base, with 13 bases left between them.

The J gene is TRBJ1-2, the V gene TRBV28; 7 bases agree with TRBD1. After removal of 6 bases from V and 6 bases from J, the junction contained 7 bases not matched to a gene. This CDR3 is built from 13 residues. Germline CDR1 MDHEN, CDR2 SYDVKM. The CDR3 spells CASSRRQGHGYTF. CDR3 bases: TGTGCCAGCAGCCGGAGACAGGGCCATGGCTACACCTTC.

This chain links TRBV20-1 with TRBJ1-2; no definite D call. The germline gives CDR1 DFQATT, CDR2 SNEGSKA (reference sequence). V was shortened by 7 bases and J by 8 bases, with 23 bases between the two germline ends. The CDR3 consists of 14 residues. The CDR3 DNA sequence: TGCAGTGACTCCTCGGCCGACTTATTTCGGGGCTACACCTTC. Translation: CSDSSADLFRGYTF.

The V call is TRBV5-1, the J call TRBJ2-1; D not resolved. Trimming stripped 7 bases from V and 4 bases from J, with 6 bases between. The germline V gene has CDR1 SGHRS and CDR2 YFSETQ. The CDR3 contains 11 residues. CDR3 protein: CASEAYNEQFF. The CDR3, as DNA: TGCGCCAGCGAAGCTTACAATGAGCAGTTCTTC.

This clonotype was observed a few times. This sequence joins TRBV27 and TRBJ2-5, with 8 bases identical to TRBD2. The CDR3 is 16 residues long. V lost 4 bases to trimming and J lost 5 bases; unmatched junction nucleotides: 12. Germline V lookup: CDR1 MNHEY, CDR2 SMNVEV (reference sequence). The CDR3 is CASSSLSGGARETQYF. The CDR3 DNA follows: TGTGCCAGCAGTTCCCTCTCCGGGGGGGCCCGGGAGACCCAGTACTTC.

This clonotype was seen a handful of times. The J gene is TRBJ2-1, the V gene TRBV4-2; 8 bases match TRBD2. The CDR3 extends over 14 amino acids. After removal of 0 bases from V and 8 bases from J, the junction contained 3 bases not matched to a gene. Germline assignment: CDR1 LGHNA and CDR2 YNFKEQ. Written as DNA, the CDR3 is TGTGCCAGCAGCCAAGATAGCGGGGTAGATGAGCAGTTCTTC. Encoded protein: CASSQDSGVDEQFF.

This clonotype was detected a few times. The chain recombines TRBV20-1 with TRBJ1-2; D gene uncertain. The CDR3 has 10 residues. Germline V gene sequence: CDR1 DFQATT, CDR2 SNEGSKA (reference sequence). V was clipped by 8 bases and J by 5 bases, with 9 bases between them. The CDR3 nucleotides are TGCAGTACCAGTTTTTATGGCTACACCTTC. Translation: CSTSFYGYTF.

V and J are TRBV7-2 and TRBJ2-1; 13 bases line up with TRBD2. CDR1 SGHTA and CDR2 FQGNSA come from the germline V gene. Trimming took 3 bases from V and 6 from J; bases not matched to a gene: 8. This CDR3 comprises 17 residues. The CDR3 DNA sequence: TGTGCCAGCAGCTTTAGAGGGACTAGCGGGGCGGGCAATGAGCAGTTCTTC. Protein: CASSFRGTSGAGNEQFF.

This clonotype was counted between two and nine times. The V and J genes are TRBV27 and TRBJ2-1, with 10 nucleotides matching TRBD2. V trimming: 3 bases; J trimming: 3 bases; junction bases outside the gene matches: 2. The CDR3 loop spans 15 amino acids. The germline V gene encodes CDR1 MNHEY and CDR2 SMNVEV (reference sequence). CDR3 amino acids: CASSFSGGIYNEQFF. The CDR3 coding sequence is TGTGCCAGCAGTTTTAGCGGGGGGATCTACAATGAGCAGTTCTTC.

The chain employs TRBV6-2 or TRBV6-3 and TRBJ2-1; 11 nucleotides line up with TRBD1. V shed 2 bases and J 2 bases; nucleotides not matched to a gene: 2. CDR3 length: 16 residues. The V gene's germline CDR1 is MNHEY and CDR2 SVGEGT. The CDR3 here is CASSYVGQGAYNEQFF. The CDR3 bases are TGTGCCAGCAGTTACGTGGGACAGGGGGCCTACAATGAGCAGTTCTTC.

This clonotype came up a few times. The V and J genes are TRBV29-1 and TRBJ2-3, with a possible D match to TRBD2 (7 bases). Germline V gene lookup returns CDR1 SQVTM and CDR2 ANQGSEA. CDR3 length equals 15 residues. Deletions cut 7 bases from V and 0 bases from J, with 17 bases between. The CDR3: CSAEGGGSSTDTQYF. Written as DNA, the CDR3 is TGCAGCGCCGAAGGGGGAGGGTCCAGCACAGATACGCAGTATTTT.

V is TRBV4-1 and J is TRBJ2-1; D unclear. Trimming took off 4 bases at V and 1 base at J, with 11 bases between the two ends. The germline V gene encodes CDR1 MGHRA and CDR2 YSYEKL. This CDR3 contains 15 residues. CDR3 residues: CASSPNERSYNEQFF. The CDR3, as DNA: TGCGCCAGCAGCCCCAACGAGAGGTCCTACAATGAGCAGTTCTTC.

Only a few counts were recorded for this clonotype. The CDR3 DNA is TGCAGCGTTGAAATGAATATCGGAGCTTTCTTT. Its protein is CSVEMNIGAFF. The V call is TRBV29-1, the J call TRBJ1-1; D unclear. CDR1 is SQVTM, CDR2 ANQGSEA, per germline. The CDR3 is 11 residues long. The ends were cut back, 2 bases at V and 10 bases at J, with 11 bases in the middle.

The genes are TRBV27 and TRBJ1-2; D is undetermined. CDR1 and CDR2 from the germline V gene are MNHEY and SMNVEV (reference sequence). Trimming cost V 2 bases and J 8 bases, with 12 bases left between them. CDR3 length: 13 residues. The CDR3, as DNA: TGTGCCAGCAGTTTAGGTGGGGTTCAAGGCTACACCTTC. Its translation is CASSLGGVQGYTF.

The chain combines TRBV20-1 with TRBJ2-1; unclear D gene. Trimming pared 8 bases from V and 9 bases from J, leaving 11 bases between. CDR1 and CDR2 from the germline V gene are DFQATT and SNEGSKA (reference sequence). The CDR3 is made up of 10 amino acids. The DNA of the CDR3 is TGCAGTCCATCGACCGGTGAGCAGTTCTTC. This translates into CSPSTGEQFF.

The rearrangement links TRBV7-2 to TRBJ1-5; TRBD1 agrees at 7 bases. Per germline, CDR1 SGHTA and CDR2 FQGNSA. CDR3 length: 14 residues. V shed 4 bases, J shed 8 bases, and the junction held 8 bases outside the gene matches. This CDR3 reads CASSYDRAVEPQHF. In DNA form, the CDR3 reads TGTGCCAGCAGCTACGACAGGGCAGTAGAGCCCCAGCATTTT.

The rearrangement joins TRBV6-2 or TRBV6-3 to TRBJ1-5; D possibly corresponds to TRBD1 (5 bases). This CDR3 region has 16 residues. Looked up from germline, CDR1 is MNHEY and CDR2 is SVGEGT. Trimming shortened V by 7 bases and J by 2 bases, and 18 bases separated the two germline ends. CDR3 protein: CASTYGQGFGNQPQHF. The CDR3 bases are TGTGCCAGCACCTACGGGCAGGGCTTTGGCAATCAGCCCCAGCATTTT.

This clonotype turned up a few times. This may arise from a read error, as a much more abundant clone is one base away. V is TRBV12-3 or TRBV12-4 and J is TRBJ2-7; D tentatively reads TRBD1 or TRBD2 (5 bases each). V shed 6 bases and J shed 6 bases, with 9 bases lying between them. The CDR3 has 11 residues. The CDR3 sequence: CASRFGTEQYF. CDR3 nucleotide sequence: TGTGCCAGCAGGTTCGGGACCGAGCAGTACTTC.

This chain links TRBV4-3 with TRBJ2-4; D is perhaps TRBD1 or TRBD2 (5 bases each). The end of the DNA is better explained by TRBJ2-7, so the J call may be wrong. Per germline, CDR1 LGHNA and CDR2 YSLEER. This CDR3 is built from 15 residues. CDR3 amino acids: CASSQDMGPLYEQYF. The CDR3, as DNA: TGCGCCAGCAGCCAAGATATGGGACCTCTTTACGAGCAGTACTTC.

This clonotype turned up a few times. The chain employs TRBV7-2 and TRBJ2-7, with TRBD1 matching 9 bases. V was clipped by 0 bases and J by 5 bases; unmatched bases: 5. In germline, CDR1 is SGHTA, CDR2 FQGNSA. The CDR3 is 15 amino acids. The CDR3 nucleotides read TGTGCCAGCAGCTTAGCGATGGGACAGGGTAACGAGCAGTACTTC. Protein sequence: CASSLAMGQGNEQYF.